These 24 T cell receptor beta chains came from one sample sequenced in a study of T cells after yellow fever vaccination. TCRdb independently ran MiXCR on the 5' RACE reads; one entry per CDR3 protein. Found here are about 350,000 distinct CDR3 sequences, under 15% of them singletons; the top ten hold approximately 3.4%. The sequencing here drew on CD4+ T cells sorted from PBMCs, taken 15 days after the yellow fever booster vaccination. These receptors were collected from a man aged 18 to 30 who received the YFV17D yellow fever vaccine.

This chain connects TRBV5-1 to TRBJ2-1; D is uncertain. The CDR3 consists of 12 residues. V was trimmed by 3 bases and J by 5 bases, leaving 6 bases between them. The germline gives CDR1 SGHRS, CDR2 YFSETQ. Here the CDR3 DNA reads TGCGCCAGCAGCTACGTCCACAATGAGCAGTTCTTC. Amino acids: CASSYVHNEQFF. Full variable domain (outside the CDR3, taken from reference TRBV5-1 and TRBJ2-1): KAGVTQTPRYLIKTRGQQVTLSCSPISGHRSVSWYQQTPGQGLQFLFEYFSETQRNKGNFPGRFSGRQFSNSRSEMNVSTLELGDSALYLCASSYVHNEQFFGPGTRLTVL.

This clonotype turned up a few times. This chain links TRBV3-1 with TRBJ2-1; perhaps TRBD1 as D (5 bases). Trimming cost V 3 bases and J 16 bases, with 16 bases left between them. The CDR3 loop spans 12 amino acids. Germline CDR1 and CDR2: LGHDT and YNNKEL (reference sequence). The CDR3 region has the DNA TGTGCCAGCAGCCAGCTAGGACAAGTTTACTTCTTC. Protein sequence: CASSQLGQVYFF.

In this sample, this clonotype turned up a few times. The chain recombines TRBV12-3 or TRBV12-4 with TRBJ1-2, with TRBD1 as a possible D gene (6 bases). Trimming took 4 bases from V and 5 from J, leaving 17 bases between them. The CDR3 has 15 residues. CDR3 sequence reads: CASSSSTRGGYGYTF. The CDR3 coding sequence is TGTGCCAGCAGTTCCTCTACCAGGGGTGGTTATGGCTACACCTTC.

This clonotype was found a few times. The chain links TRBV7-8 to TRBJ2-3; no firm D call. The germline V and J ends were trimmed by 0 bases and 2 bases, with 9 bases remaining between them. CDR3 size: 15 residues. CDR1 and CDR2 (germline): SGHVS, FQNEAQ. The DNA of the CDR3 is TGTGCCAGCAGCTTAGCGGTTCAGTACACAGATACGCAGTATTTT. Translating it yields CASSLAVQYTDTQYF.

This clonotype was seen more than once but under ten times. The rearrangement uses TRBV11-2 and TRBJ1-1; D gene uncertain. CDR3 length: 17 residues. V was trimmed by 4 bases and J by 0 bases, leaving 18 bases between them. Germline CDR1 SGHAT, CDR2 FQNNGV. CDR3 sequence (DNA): TGTGCCAGCAGCTATTCCGCCGCACGGAGGATGAACACTGAAGCTTTCTTT. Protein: CASSYSAARRMNTEAFF.

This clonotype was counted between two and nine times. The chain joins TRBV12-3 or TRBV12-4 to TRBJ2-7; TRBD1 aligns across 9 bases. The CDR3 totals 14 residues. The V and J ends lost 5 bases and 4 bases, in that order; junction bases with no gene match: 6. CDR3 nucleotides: TGTGCCAGCAGTAAAACAGGGGGCTTGTACGAGCAGTACGTC. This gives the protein CASSKTGGLYEQYV.

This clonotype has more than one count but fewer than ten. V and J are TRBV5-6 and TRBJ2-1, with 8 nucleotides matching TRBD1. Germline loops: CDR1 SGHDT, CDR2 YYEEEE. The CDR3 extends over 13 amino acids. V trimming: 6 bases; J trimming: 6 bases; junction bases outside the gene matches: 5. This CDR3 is CASTLDRVNEQFF. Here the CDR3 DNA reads TGTGCCAGCACCCTGGACAGGGTCAATGAGCAGTTCTTC. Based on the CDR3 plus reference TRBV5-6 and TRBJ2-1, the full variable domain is DAGVTQSPTHLIKTRGQQVTLRCSPKSGHDTVSWYQQALGQGPQFIFQYYEEEERQRGNFPDRFSGHQFPNYSSELNVNALLLGDSALYLCASTLDRVNEQFFGPGTRLTVL.

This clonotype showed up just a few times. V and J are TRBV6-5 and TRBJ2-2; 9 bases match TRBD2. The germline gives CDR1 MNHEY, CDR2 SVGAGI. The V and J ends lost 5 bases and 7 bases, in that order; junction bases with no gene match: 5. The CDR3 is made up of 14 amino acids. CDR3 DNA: TGTGCCAGCAGTCGCGGGGGGGCAGGCGGGGAGCTGTTTTTT. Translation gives CASSRGGAGGELFF.

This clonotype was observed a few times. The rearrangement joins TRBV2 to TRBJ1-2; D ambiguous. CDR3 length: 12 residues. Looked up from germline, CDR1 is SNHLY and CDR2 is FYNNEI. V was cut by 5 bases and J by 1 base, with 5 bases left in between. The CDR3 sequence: CASSIYNYGYTF. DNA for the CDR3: TGTGCCAGCAGTATTTATAACTATGGCTACACCTTC.

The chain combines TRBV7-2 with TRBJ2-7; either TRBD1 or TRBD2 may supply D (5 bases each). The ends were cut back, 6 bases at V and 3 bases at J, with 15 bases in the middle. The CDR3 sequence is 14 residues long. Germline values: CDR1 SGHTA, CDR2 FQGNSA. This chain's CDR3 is CASRKRGGRYEQYF. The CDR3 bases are TGTGCCAGCAGAAAACGGGGCGGGCGCTACGAGCAGTACTTC. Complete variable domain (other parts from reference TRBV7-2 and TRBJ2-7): GAGVSQSPSNKVTEKGKDVELRCDPISGHTALYWYRQSLGQGLEFLIYFQGNSAPDKSGLPSDRFSAERTGGSVSTLTIQRTQQEDSAVYLCASRKRGGRYEQYFGPGTRLTVT.

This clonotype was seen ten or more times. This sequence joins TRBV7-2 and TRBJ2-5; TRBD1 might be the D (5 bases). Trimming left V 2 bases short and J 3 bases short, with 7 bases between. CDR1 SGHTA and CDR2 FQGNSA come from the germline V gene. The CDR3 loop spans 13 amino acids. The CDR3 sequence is CASSLRREETQYF. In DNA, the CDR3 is TGTGCCAGCAGCTTACGCAGGGAAGAGACCCAGTACTTC. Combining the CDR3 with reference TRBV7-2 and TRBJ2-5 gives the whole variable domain GAGVSQSPSNKVTEKGKDVELRCDPISGHTALYWYRQSLGQGLEFLIYFQGNSAPDKSGLPSDRFSAERTGGSVSTLTIQRTQQEDSAVYLCASSLRREETQYFGPGTRLLVL.

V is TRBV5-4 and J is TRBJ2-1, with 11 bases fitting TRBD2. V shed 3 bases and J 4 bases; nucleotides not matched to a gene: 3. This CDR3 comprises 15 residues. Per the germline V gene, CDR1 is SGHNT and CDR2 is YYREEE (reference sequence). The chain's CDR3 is CASSSSGGFYNEQFF. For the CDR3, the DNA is TGTGCCAGCAGCTCTAGCGGGGGGTTTTACAATGAGCAGTTCTTC.

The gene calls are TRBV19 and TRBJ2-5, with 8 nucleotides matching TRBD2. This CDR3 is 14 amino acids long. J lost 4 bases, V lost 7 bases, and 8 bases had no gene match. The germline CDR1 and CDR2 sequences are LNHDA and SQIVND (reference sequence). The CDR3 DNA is TGTGCCAGTACGCAAAGCGGGGGAGTAGAGACCCAGTACTTC. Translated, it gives CASTQSGGVETQYF.

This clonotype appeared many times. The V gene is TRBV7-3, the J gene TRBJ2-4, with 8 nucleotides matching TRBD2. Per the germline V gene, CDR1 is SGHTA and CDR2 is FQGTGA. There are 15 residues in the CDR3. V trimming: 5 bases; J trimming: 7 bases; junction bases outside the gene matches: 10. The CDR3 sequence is CASSRAAGAGNIQYF. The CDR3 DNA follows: TGTGCCAGCAGCCGCGCAGCGGGGGCTGGCAACATTCAGTACTTC.

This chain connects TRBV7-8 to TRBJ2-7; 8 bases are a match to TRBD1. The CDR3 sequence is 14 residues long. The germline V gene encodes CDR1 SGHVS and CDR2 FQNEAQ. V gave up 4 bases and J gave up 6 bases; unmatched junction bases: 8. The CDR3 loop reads CASSSRQGRREQYF. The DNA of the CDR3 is TGTGCCAGCAGCTCCCGACAGGGGAGGCGCGAGCAGTACTTC.

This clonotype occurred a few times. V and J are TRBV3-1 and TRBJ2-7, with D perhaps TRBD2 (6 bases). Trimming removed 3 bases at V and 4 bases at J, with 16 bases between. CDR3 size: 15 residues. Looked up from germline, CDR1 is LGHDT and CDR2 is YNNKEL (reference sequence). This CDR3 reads CASSHGGTPYYEQYF. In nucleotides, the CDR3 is TGTGCCAGCAGCCATGGAGGGACTCCCTATTACGAGCAGTACTTC.

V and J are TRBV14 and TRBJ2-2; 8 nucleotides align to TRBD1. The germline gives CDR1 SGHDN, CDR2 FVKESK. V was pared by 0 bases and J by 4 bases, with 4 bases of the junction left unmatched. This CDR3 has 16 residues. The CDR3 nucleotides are TGTGCCAGCAGCCAAGACAGGGGACAGGCCACCGGGGAGCTGTTTTTT. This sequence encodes CASSQDRGQATGELFF.

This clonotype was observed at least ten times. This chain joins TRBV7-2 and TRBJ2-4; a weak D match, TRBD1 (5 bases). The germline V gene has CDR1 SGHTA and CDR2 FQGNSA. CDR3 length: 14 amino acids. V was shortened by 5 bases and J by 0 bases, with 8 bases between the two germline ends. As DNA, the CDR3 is TGTGCCAGCAGCCCAGGGTTAGCCAAAAACATTCAGTACTTC. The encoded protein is CASSPGLAKNIQYF. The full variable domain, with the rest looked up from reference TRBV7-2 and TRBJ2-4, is GAGVSQSPSNKVTEKGKDVELRCDPISGHTALYWYRQSLGQGLEFLIYFQGNSAPDKSGLPSDRFSAERTGGSVSTLTIQRTQQEDSAVYLCASSPGLAKNIQYFGAGTRLSVL.

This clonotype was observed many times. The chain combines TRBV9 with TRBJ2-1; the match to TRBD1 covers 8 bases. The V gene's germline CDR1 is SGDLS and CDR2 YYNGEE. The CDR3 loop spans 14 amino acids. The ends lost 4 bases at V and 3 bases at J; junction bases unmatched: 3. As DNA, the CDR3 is TGTGCCAGCAGCTCGGGACAGGTCTACAATGAGCAGTTCTTC. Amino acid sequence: CASSSGQVYNEQFF.

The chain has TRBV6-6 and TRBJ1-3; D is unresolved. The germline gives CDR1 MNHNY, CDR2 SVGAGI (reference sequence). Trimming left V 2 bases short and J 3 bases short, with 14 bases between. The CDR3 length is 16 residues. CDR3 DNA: TGTGCCAGCAGTTACAGGGCAGAAGAAGGTGGAAACACCATATATTTT. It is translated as CASSYRAEEGGNTIYF.

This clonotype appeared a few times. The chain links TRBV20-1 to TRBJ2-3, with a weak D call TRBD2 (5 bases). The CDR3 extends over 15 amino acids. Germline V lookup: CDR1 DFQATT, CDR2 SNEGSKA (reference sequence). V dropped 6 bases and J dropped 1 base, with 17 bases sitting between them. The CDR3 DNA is TGCAGTGCCGCGGGCATAGGGTCGGGCACAGATACGCAGTATTTT. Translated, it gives CSAAGIGSGTDTQYF.

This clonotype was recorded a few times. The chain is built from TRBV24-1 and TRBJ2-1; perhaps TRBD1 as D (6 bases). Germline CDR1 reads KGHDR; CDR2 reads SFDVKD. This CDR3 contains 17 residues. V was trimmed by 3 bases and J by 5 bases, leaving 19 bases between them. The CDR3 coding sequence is TGTGCCACCAGTGATCTACGAGGGCAGGGGAAGGACAATGAGCAGTTCTTC. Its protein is CATSDLRGQGKDNEQFF.

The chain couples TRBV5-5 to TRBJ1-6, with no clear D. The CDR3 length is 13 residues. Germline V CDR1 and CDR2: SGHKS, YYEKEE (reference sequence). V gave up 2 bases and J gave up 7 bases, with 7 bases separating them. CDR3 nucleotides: TGTGCCAGCAGCTTCCTGGAAAATTCACCCCTCCACTTT. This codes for CASSFLENSPLHF.

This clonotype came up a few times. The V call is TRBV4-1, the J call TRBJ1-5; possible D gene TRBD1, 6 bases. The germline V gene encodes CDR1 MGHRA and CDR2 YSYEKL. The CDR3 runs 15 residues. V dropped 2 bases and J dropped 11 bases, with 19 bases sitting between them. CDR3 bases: TGCGCCAGCAGCCAACAAAAGGGGGGGTTGATGGCCCAGCATTTT. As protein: CASSQQKGGLMAQHF.